These 22 T cell receptor beta chains were all obtained from the same sample, sequenced in a study of T cell responses to AZD1222 COVID-19 vaccine. Data came from immunoSEQ multiplex PCR; TCRdb stores just in-frame clones and leaves some out. The sample includes about 180,000 clones, over 75% of them seen just once. The specimen comprised peripheral blood, sampled on day 0 of AZD1222 vaccination. Receptors originate from an adult in good health.

The chain couples TRBV2 to TRBJ1-2; TRBD1 matches at 7 bases. CDR1 and CDR2 (germline): SNHLY, FYNNEI. The CDR3 loop spans 13 amino acids. V trimming: 5 bases; J trimming: 3 bases; junction bases outside the gene matches: 3. The CDR3 sequence is CASSTGADYGYTF. DNA of the CDR3: TGTGCCAGCAGTACAGGGGCCGACTATGGCTACACCTTC.

This clone was seen a single time. The chain employs TRBV20-1 and TRBJ1-2, with D perhaps TRBD1 (6 bases). Germline-derived CDR1 and CDR2 are DFQATT and SNEGSKA (reference sequence). The V gene lost 3 bases and the J gene lost 6 bases, with 8 bases spanning the gap. This CDR3 is built from 11 residues. The CDR3 spells CSARRGDGYTF. CDR3 coding DNA: TGCAGTGCTAGGAGGGGGGATGGCTACACCTTC.

The J gene is TRBJ1-6, the V gene TRBV4-2, with D perhaps matching TRBD1 (6 bases). Deletions cut 1 base from V and 6 bases from J, with 10 bases between. The CDR3 runs 15 residues. In germline, CDR1 is LGHNA, CDR2 YNFKEQ. The CDR3 loop reads CASSQGQQGNSPLHF. CDR3 sequence (DNA): TGTGCCAGCAGCCAAGGCCAACAGGGTAATTCACCCCTCCACTTT.

J is TRBJ2-1 and V is TRBV7-2, with 7 bases identical to TRBD2. The CDR3 runs to 15 residues. CDR1 SGHTA and CDR2 FQGNSA come from the germline V gene. The ends lost 5 bases at V and 2 bases at J; junction bases unmatched: 6. The CDR3 protein is CASSATSPPYNEQFF. CDR3 bases: TGTGCCAGCAGCGCGACTAGCCCCCCCTACAATGAGCAGTTCTTC.

This rearrangement joins TRBV18 to TRBJ1-2, with 10 positions matching TRBD1. This CDR3 has 15 residues. With 8 bases clipped from V and 5 bases from J, the junction kept 11 bases outside the gene matches. The germline V gene encodes CDR1 KGHSH and CDR2 LQKENI. The CDR3 loop is CASAGGRTGGYGYTF. In DNA, the CDR3 is TGTGCCAGCGCGGGAGGCCGGACAGGGGGATATGGCTACACCTTC.

The chain links TRBV18 to TRBJ1-6; D is unresolved. V dropped 5 bases and J dropped 5 bases, with 4 bases sitting between them. This CDR3 has 12 amino acids. Per germline, CDR1 KGHSH and CDR2 LQKENI. The CDR3 region is CASSADNSPLHF. Here the CDR3 DNA reads TGTGCCAGCTCAGCAGATAATTCACCCCTCCACTTT. The complete variable domain, with remaining parts taken from reference TRBV18 and TRBJ1-6, reads NAGVMQNPRHLVRRRGQEARLRCSPMKGHSHVYWYRQLPEEGLKFMVYLQKENIIDESGMPKERFSAEFPKEGPSILRIQQVVRGDSAAYFCASSADNSPLHFGNGTRLTVT.

The genes are TRBV18 and TRBJ2-1, with D hard to call. Deletions cut 2 bases from V and 7 bases from J, with 3 bases between. CDR1 is KGHSH and CDR2 is LQKENI in the germline V gene. The CDR3 is 11 amino acids. The CDR3 DNA is TGTGCCAGCTCACCATCAAATGAGCAGTTCTTC. Amino acid sequence: CASSPSNEQFF.

This chain uses TRBV14 with TRBJ1-1, with D unresolved. V lost 1 base and J lost 1, with 7 bases in between. Germline V gene data show CDR1 as SGHDN and CDR2 as FVKESK. CDR3 size: 14 residues. The CDR3 bases are TGTGCCAGCAGCCAAGGGGGAGAGAACACTGAAGCTTTCTTT. Amino acid sequence: CASSQGGENTEAFF.

The chain carries TRBV19 and TRBJ1-1; no firm D call. With 4 bases removed from V and 4 bases from J, the gap between germline ends came to 13 bases. The CDR3 has 14 amino acids. Germline V gene data show CDR1 as LNHDA and CDR2 as SQIVND (reference sequence). CDR3 residues: CASSNQLEGTEAFF. The CDR3 nucleotides read TGTGCCAGTAGTAATCAGCTCGAGGGCACTGAAGCTTTCTTT.

This rearrangement joins TRBV24-1 to TRBJ2-5; TRBD2 agrees at 7 bases. Germline-derived CDR1 and CDR2 are KGHDR and SFDVKD. This CDR3 is 17 amino acids long. The J segment lost 1 base and the V segment lost 5 bases, leaving 12 bases of the junction unmatched. This CDR3 reads CATSAPVGRGTQETQYF. In DNA form, the CDR3 reads TGTGCCACCAGTGCTCCCGTAGGGCGGGGGACCCAAGAGACCCAGTACTTC.

V gene TRBV9 combines with J gene TRBJ2-2; 10 nucleotides match TRBD1. Germline CDR1 is SGDLS and CDR2 is YYNGEE. With V trimmed by 4 bases and J by 6 bases, 12 bases remained unmatched. CDR3 length: 17 residues. The CDR3 spells CASSTRPGQGLPGELFF. CDR3 nucleotides: TGTGCCAGCAGCACCCGACCGGGACAGGGGCTTCCCGGGGAGCTGTTTTTT.

The CDR3: CASSRGGPEMIYNEQFF. The CDR3 bases are TGTGCCAGCAGCCGTGGGGGGCCAGAAATGATCTACAATGAGCAGTTCTTC. The gene calls are TRBV11-3 and TRBJ2-1; D tentatively fits TRBD1 or TRBD2 (6 bases each). The CDR3 loop spans 17 amino acids. Germline values: CDR1 SGHNT, CDR2 YENEEA. Trimming left V 5 bases short and J 3 bases short, with 20 bases between.

This chain connects TRBV7-9 to TRBJ1-4, with 8 nucleotides matching TRBD1. The trim removed 6 bases at V and 3 bases at J, leaving 9 bases unmatched. The CDR3 extends over 16 amino acids. The germline CDR1 and CDR2 sequences are SEHNR and FQNEAQ (reference sequence). The CDR3 loop reads CASSQSRGRANEKLFF. The CDR3 DNA sequence: TGTGCCAGCAGTCAAAGCAGGGGGCGTGCTAATGAAAAACTGTTTTTT.

The chain recombines TRBV7-2 with TRBJ1-3; no clear D gene. The germline V and J ends were trimmed by 4 bases and 8 bases, with 6 bases remaining between them. Per germline, CDR1 SGHTA and CDR2 FQGNSA. The CDR3 extends over 11 amino acids. The CDR3, as DNA: TGTGCCAGCAGCTCTAGGTACACCATATATTTT. This translates into CASSSRYTIYF.

V and J are TRBV4-3 and TRBJ1-5; 9 bases are a match to TRBD1. Per germline, CDR1 LGHNA and CDR2 YSLEER. This CDR3 is built from 16 residues. With 4 bases clipped from V and 1 base from J, the junction kept 5 bases outside the gene matches. The CDR3 coding sequence is TGCGCCAGCAGCCCTGGGACAGGGAGCAGCAATCAGCCCCAGCATTTT. Translated: CASSPGTGSSNQPQHF.

The rearrangement uses TRBV6-2 or TRBV6-3 and TRBJ2-2; 10 bases align to TRBD2. Germline values: CDR1 MNHEY, CDR2 SVGEGT. The CDR3 spans 20 residues. V gave up 5 bases and J gave up 3 bases; unmatched junction bases: 18. The CDR3 here is CASSPIGRDASGGYTGELFF. CDR3 sequence (DNA): TGTGCCAGCAGTCCGATTGGGCGGGACGCTAGCGGGGGTTACACCGGGGAGCTGTTTTTT.

The chain uses TRBV6-5 and TRBJ2-1, with 9 bases fitting TRBD1. Germline V lookup: CDR1 MNHEY, CDR2 SVGAGI. Trimming at V came to 6 bases and at J to 7 bases, leaving 7 bases not matched to a gene. CDR3 length: 14 amino acids. The CDR3: CASRRQGEENEQFF. DNA of the CDR3: TGTGCCAGCAGGCGACAGGGGGAGGAAAATGAGCAGTTCTTC.

In DNA, the CDR3 is TGTGCCAGCAGTCCCATGGGAGCGGGGAGTCTGGAGCAGTACTTC. This gives the protein CASSPMGAGSLEQYF. The chain carries TRBV27 and TRBJ2-7; 7 bases match TRBD2. V dropped 5 bases and J dropped 7; count of bases not matched to a gene: 14. This CDR3 spans 15 amino acids. Germline V CDR1 and CDR2: MNHEY, SMNVEV (reference sequence).

The J gene is TRBJ1-1, the V gene TRBV19; D gene uncertain. The CDR3 runs 14 residues. The germline gives CDR1 LNHDA, CDR2 SQIVND (reference sequence). V shed 3 bases and J shed 2 bases, with 10 bases lying between them. CDR3 sequence reads: CASSISTYNTEAFF. In DNA, the CDR3 is TGTGCCAGTAGTATCTCGACTTATAACACTGAAGCTTTCTTT.

The chain links TRBV18 to TRBJ1-5; D call uncertain. Germline-derived CDR1 and CDR2 are KGHSH and LQKENI. The CDR3 spans 15 residues. Trimming cost V 3 bases and J 0 bases, with 9 bases left between them. The CDR3 is CASSPVAYSNQPQHF. CDR3 nucleotides: TGTGCCAGCTCACCGGTTGCCTATAGCAATCAGCCCCAGCATTTT.

This sequence joins TRBV19 and TRBJ1-5; TRBD1 matches at 9 bases. Looked up from germline, CDR1 is LNHDA and CDR2 is SQIVND (reference sequence). With 7 bases clipped from V and 6 bases from J, the junction kept 7 bases outside the gene matches. This CDR3 comprises 14 residues. CDR3: CASMKLDRGQPQHF. The CDR3 DNA is TGTGCCAGTATGAAATTGGACAGGGGTCAGCCCCAGCATTTT.

This clone was counted a few times. This chain connects TRBV3-1 (or the pseudogene TRBV3-2) to TRBJ2-7; D not resolved. V dropped 2 bases and J dropped 2 bases, with 4 bases sitting between them. CDR3 length: 12 amino acids. Per the germline V gene, CDR1 is LGHDT and CDR2 is YNNKEL (reference sequence). The DNA for the CDR3 is TGTGCCAGCAGCCAAAGGACCTACGAGCAGTACTTC. This gives the protein CASSQRTYEQYF.